The sequence of this T cell receptor (beta chain) was determined in a study of human T cells and chemical hapten exposure. The wider study: Researchers reported sensitizing an approximately 2 cm by approximately 2 cm upper inner arm skin site with 2% DPC. Study findings and constraints: Expanded TCRs were compared with controls, and the expanded TCRs formed significantly more large CDR3 similarity clusters. The count of PT1 expanded TCRs correlated positively with patch test score.

This clonotype was detected only a few times. Its antigen is still unknown. Trimming took 0 bases from V and 3 from J, leaving 24 bases between them. CDR3 length equals 19 residues. Germline V CDR1 and CDR2: DFQATT, SNEGSKA (reference sequence). Time point specified: patch test 1, 2 weeks after DPC sensitization. As for treatment: therapeutic diphenylcyclopropenone sensitization with weekly scalp DPC. Original analysis: From about 22,000 to 700,000 TCRs were found per sample, with a median of around 100,000. TCRdb independently ran MiXCR on the RACE reads; one entry per CDR3 protein. The V and J calls and clone size come from TCRdb's table, not from the authors' own analysis. The data show some 350,000 distinct CDR3 sequences, 6% to 8.5% seen once.

This TCR derives from a woman aged 18-30 years with alopecia areata. Some clones in this sample may be carry-over from other donors' samples. The chain carries TRBV20-1 and TRBJ1-5; a weak D match, TRBD1 (5 bases). The source was whole blood, collected in connection with sensitization to the hapten diphenylcyclopropenone (DPC). The CDR3 spells CSARDYRGPQVLVNQPQHF. CDR3 bases: TGCAGTGCTAGAGATTATAGGGGACCGCAGGTATTGGTCAATCAGCCCCAGCATTTT.